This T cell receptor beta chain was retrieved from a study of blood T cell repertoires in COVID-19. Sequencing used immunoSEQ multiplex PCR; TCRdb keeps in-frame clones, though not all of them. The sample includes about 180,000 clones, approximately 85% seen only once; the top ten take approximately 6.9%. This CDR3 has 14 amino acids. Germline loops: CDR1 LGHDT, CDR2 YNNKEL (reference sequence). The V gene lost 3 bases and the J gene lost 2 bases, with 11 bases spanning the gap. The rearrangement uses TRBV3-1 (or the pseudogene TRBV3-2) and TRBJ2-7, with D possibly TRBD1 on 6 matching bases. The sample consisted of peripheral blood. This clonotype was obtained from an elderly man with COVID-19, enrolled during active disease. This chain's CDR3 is CASSQAGTTYEQYF. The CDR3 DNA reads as TGTGCCAGCAGCCAGGCCGGGACAACCTACGAGCAGTACTTC.